The subject of this entry is one T cell receptor (beta chain). The record originates from a study of response to subunit inactivated influenza vaccine. The CDR3 has 15 amino acids. The V end was cut by 5 bases, the J end by 3 bases, with 14 bases between. TCRdb re-called the RT-PCR reads with MiXCR, one entry per CDR3 protein. This table holds 650,000 to 850,000 distinct CDR3 sequences, 14% found once. This sequence originates from a man in his fifties or sixties who received an inactivated influenza vaccine. Specimen: PBMCs from blood, collected 14 to 15 days before vaccination. This chain joins TRBV12-3 or TRBV12-4 and TRBJ1-5; D is ambiguous. The CDR3 nucleotides are TGTGCCAGCAGTCCGACCGAGGAACCCAATCAGCCCCAGCATTTT. Its protein product is CASSPTEEPNQPQHF.